This T cell receptor (beta chain) was found in a study of shared clonotypes between healthy human individuals. The naive CD8 fraction comprised CD45RO-negative cells positively selected for CCR7 and excluded terminally differentiated effector memory CD45RA+ cells. Details on this clone: What it recognizes is unknown.

The method was immunoSEQ multiplex PCR; TCRdb's version includes in-frame clones alone and lacks a portion of them. The sample lists 1.5 million to 2.5 million clones, roughly 95% occurring once. Study results and caveats: The authors expected sequencing depth to affect clonotype sharing among donors. Non-shared clonotypes displayed generation probabilities falling below those of clonotypes present in all four donors. In this cohort, only blood was sampled, and tissue repertoires likely differ. Shared across four donors were around 5% of the naive CD4 clonotypes.

This receptor was obtained from a man aged 18 to 35 in good health. The sequencing input was naive CD8+ T cells sorted from blood.

The CDR3 here is CASSAESTDTQYF. The CDR3 DNA is TGTGCCAGCAGCGCCGAGAGCACAGATACGCAGTATTTT. The rearrangement joins TRBV7-9 to TRBJ2-3; no clear D gene. With 5 bases removed from V and 0 bases from J, the gap between germline ends came to 6 bases. This CDR3 has 13 residues. The germline gives CDR1 SEHNR, CDR2 FQNEAQ (reference sequence).